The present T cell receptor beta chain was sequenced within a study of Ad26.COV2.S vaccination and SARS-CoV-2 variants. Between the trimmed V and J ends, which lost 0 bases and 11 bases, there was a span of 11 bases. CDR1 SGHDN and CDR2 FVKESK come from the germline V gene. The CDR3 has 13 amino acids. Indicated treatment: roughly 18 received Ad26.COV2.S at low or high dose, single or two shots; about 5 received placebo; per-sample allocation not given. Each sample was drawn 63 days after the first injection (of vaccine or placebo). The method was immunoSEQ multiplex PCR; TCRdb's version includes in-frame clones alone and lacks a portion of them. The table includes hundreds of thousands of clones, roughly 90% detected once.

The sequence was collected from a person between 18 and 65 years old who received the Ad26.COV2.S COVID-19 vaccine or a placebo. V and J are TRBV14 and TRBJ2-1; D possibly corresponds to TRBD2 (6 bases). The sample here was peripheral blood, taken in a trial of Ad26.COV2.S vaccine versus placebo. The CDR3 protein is CASSQDRGTKQFF. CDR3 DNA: TGTGCCAGCAGCCAAGATCGGGGGACGAAGCAGTTCTTC. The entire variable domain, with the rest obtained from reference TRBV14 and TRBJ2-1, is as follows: EAGVTQFPSHSVIEKGQTVTLRCDPISGHDNLYWYRRVMGKEIKFLLHFVKESKQDESGMPNNRFLAERTGGTYSTLKVQPAELEDSGVYFCASSQDRGTKQFFGPGTRLTVL.